This T cell receptor beta chain is from a study of control samples from healthy donors and cancer patients. Germline V gene data show CDR1 as MNHEY and CDR2 as SVGAGI. The CDR3 consists of 14 residues. The trim removed 2 bases at V and 2 bases at J, leaving 1 base unmatched. The method was immunoSEQ multiplex PCR; TCRdb's version includes in-frame clones alone and lacks a portion of them. The data hold 160,000 or so clones, with 93% observed a single time. This receptor was identified in a man in his fifties or sixties in good health. The sequencing input was blood. The chain has TRBV6-5 and TRBJ2-3, with 7 nucleotides matching TRBD2. The CDR3 DNA reads as TGTGCCAGCAGTTACGGGAGGGCCACAGATACGCAGTATTTT. The encoded protein is CASSYGRATDTQYF.